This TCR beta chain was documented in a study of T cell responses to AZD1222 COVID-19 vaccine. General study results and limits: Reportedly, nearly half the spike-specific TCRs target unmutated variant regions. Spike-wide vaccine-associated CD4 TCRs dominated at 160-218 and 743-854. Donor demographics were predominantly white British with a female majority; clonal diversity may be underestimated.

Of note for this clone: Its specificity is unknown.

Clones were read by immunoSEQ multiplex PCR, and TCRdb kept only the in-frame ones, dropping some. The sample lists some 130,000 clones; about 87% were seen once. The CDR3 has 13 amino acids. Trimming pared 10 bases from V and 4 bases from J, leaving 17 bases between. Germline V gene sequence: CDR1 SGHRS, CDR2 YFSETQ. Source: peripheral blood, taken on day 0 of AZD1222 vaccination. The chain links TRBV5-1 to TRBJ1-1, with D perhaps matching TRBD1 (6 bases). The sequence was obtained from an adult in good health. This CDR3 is CASYRDEVTEAFF. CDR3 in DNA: TGCGCCTCCTACAGGGATGAGGTCACTGAAGCTTTCTTT.